The rows below give T cell receptor beta chains drawn from one sample of a study of cytomegalovirus exposure and HLA in healthy donors. Method: immunoSEQ multiplex PCR; TCRdb's copy keeps in-frame clones and lacks some. Of tens of thousands of clones listed, 85% to 90% are singletons. Sequenced sample: PBMCs. The receptors were sampled from a female donor in good health and CMV-seronegative. Each CDR3 is given with its conserved first and last residue. The D gene is left open where the match is weak. Not all rows give a size; the values are once, few, many and, for expanded clones, a class.

d_gene	j_gene	len	v_gene	abundance	CDR3aa	CDR3nt
TRBD1	TRBJ2-1	14	TRBV6-6	.	CASSWDSHYNEQFF	TGTGCCAGCAGTTGGGACAGCCACTACAATGAGCAGTTCTTC
TRBD1	TRBJ2-3	16	TRBV27	.	CASSPRQGDYTDTQYF	TGTGCCAGCAGTCCGCGACAGGGGGATTACACAGATACGCAGTATTTT
TRBD2	TRBJ2-3	16	TRBV30	.	CAWSRGTSGSTDTQYF	TGTGCCTGGAGTAGAGGGACTAGCGGTAGCACAGATACGCAGTATTTT
TRBD1	TRBJ2-6	17	TRBV15	.	CATSTRTGISGANVLTF	TGTGCCACCAGCACCCGGACAGGAATCTCTGGGGCCAACGTCCTGACTTTC
.	TRBJ1-1	15	TRBV27	.	CASVGSPLGLNEAFF	TGTGCCAGCGTCGGGAGTCCACTGGGTCTCAATGAAGCTTTCTTT
TRBD2	TRBJ2-1	15	TRBV7-2	.	CASSRGLAVKLEQFF	TGTGCCAGCAGCCGAGGACTAGCGGTAAAACTAGAGCAGTTCTTC
TRBD1	TRBJ1-1	15	TRBV28	.	CASSLGGQPIKKAFF	TGTGCCAGCAGTTTAGGGGGACAGCCGATAAAGAAAGCTTTCTTT
TRBD1	TRBJ1-4	15	TRBV5-1	.	CASSLEGQGSEKLFF	TGCGCCAGCAGCTTGGAAGGACAGGGAAGCGAAAAACTGTTTTTT
TRBD1	TRBJ1-6	17	TRBV13	.	CASSFSVQGARNSPLHF	TGTGCCAGCAGCTTCTCCGTACAGGGGGCGAGGAATTCACCCCTCCACTTT
.	TRBJ2-1	15	TRBV6-5	.	CASSYNALARIEQFF	TGTGCCAGCAGTTACAACGCGCTAGCAAGAATTGAGCAGTTCTTC
TRBD2	TRBJ2-1	16	TRBV30	.	CAAGLAGLELYNEQFF	TGTGCCGCGGGACTAGCGGGACTCGAGCTCTACAATGAGCAGTTCTTC
.	TRBJ2-5	13	TRBV27	.	CASSFAQQETQYF	TGTGCCAGCAGTTTCGCACAACAAGAGACCCAGTACTTC
.	TRBJ2-3	15	TRBV6-1	few	CASSEDRSSTDTQYF	TGTGCCAGCAGTGAAGACAGGTCTAGCACAGATACGCAGTATTTT
.	TRBJ2-7	16	TRBV10-3	.	CAISSWGQGTTYEQYF	TGTGCCATCAGTTCCTGGGGGCAGGGGACCACCTACGAGCAGTACTTC
TRBD2	TRBJ2-5	16	TRBV5-1	.	CASSLVVAGIQETQYF	TGCGCCAGCAGCTTGGTGGTAGCGGGGATCCAAGAGACCCAGTACTTC
.	TRBJ2-2	14	TRBV10-3	.	CAISERDTTGELFF	TGTGCCATCAGTGAGAGGGACACCACCGGGGAGCTGTTTTTT
.	TRBJ1-4	15	TRBV19	.	CAGAKLAGVDEKLFF	TGTGCCGGTGCCAAGCTAGCGGGAGTTGATGAAAAACTGTTTTTT
.	TRBJ1-2	15	TRBV6-4	.	CASRAYDMANYGYTF	TGTGCCAGCAGAGCCTACGACATGGCTAACTATGGCTACACCTTC
.	TRBJ1-2	12	TRBV29-1	.	CSVVGPGYGYTF	TGCAGCGTTGTGGGGCCAGGGTATGGCTACACCTTC
.	TRBJ1-4	14	TRBV5-1	.	CASSVGAPDEKLFF	TGCGCCAGCAGCGTGGGGGCGCCTGATGAAAAACTGTTTTTT
.	TRBJ2-7	12	TRBV10-3	few	CASQGSSYEQYF	TGTGCCAGCCAGGGAAGCTCCTACGAGCAGTACTTC
.	TRBJ1-2	14	TRBV6-6	.	CASNSGVEGYGYTF	TGTGCCAGCAATTCGGGAGTGGAAGGCTATGGCTACACCTTC
TRBD1	TRBJ2-7	12	TRBV28	.	CASSENRGRLYF	TGTGCCAGCAGTGAAAACAGGGGGCGCCTGTACTTC
.	TRBJ2-7	13	TRBV6-5	.	CASSYGQPYEQYF	TGTGCCAGCAGTTACGGGCAGCCCTACGAGCAGTACTTC
TRBD1	TRBJ1-5	18	TRBV2	.	CASSTPGQGSWSNQPQHF	TGTGCCAGCAGTACTCCGGGACAGGGGAGTTGGAGCAATCAGCCCCAGCATTTT
TRBD1	TRBJ2-5	13	TRBV29-1	.	CSVERDRGLEQYF	TGCAGCGTTGAAAGAGACAGGGGGCTTGAGCAGTACTTC
TRBD1	TRBJ2-2	14	TRBV5-1	few	CASRAGTASGELFF	TGCGCCAGTCGGGCCGGGACAGCCAGCGGGGAGCTGTTTTTT
.	TRBJ2-2	13	TRBV4-2	.	CASSQRLEGELFF	TGTGCCAGCAGCCAAAGACTGGAGGGGGAGCTGTTTTTT
.	TRBJ2-7	14	TRBV11-2	.	CASSLNTGAYEQYF	TGTGCCAGCAGCTTAAACACTGGAGCCTACGAGCAGTACTTC
TRBD2	TRBJ2-2	16	TRBV7-9	.	CASLTSGGPETGELFF	TGTGCCAGCTTAACTAGCGGGGGCCCGGAAACCGGGGAGCTGTTTTTT
.	TRBJ1-1	13	TRBV18	.	CASSQDLNTEAFF	TGTGCCAGCTCGCAGGACTTGAACACTGAAGCTTTCTTT
.	TRBJ2-1	15	TRBV2	.	CASNLQGFSNNEQFF	TGTGCCAGCAACCTACAGGGTTTTAGCAACAATGAGCAGTTCTTC
.	TRBJ1-2	13	TRBV6-1	.	CASSGQKRDGYTF	TGTGCCAGCAGCGGACAGAAAAGGGATGGCTACACCTTC
.	TRBJ2-1	13	TRBV9	.	CASSVTGSIEQFF	TGTGCCAGCAGCGTCACGGGTAGTATTGAGCAGTTCTTC
TRBD2	TRBJ2-5	15	TRBV27	.	CASSPGRGGRETQYF	TGTGCCAGCAGCCCGGGCCGGGGGGGCCGGGAGACCCAGTACTTC
TRBD1	TRBJ2-1	15	TRBV12-5	.	CASGLADRVLHEQFF	TGTGCTAGTGGTTTGGCGGACAGGGTTCTCCATGAGCAATTCTTC
TRBD1	TRBJ2-7	14	TRBV7-6	.	CASSLGQGDYEQYF	TGTGCCAGCAGCTTAGGGCAGGGGGATTACGAGCAGTACTTC
.	TRBJ2-1	15	TRBV18	.	CASSLETSTYNEQFF	TGTGCCAGCTCACTCGAAACTTCAACGTACAATGAGCAGTTCTTC